The rows below give T cell receptor beta chains drawn from one sample of a study of technical replicates of blood from a handful of donors. The assay was immunoSEQ multiplex PCR, and TCRdb's table has in-frame clones only and misses some. The sample includes 100,000 or so clones, about 96% of them seen just once. Sequencing input: T cells isolated from PBMCs. These receptors all stem from a human donor in good health. Both conserved end residues are part of each CDR3. Each record gives: J gene, D gene, clone size, V gene, CDR3 protein, CDR3 DNA. D genes are given only for firm matches. Size values are once, few and many counts, or a class for expanded clones, and some rows have none.

TRBJ1-5 | TRBD1 | . | TRBV6-1 | CASVQGGQPQHF | TGTGCCAGCGTACAGGGGGGTCAGCCCCAGCATTTT
TRBJ2-7 | TRBD1 | . | TRBV6-6 | CASSYSQGARREQYF | TGTGCCAGCAGTTATTCTCAGGGGGCGCGGCGCGAGCAGTACTTC
TRBJ2-6 | . | . | TRBV5-1 | CASSSSVSGANVLTF | TGCGCCAGCAGCTCGTCAGTCTCTGGGGCCAACGTCCTGACTTTC
TRBJ2-7 | . | . | TRBV7-3 | CASSLRLPKGGEQYF | TGTGCCAGCAGCTTAAGACTTCCCAAAGGAGGAGAGCAGTACTTC
TRBJ2-1 | TRBD2 | once | TRBV19 | CASSIGGASGSNEQFF | TGTGCCAGTAGTATAGGCGGGGCTAGCGGGAGCAATGAGCAGTTCTTC
TRBJ2-1 | . | . | TRBV7-2 | CASSLVAESYNEQFF | TGTGCCAGCAGCTTAGTAGCCGAATCCTACAATGAGCAGTTCTTC
TRBJ2-5 | . | . | TRBV15 | CATSLASGRYGETQYF | TGTGCCACCAGCCTGGCATCCGGGAGATACGGGGAGACCCAGTACTTC
TRBJ2-5 | TRBD1 | . | TRBV6-6 | CASSTRDRGRETQYF | TGTGCCAGCAGCACCCGCGACAGGGGGCGGGAGACCCAGTACTTC
TRBJ2-5 | . | . | TRBV29-1 | CSVVSGLSLETQYF | TGCAGCGTTGTGTCAGGCCTGAGTTTGGAGACCCAGTACTTC
TRBJ1-1 | . | . | TRBV9 | CASSVVAGENTEAFF | TGTGCCAGCAGCGTAGTCGCAGGGGAGAACACTGAAGCTTTCTTT
TRBJ2-7 | TRBD2 | . | TRBV28 | CASSRPGLGNYEQYF | TGTGCCAGCAGTCGTCCGGGACTAGGGAACTACGAGCAGTACTTC
TRBJ1-1 | TRBD1 | . | TRBV7-9 | CASSRDREVTEAFF | TGTGCCAGCAGCAGGGACAGGGAGGTCACTGAAGCTTTCTTT
TRBJ1-1 | . | . | TRBV4-2 | CASSWTFLGTEAFF | TGTGCCAGCAGCTGGACTTTCCTAGGGACTGAAGCTTTCTTT
TRBJ2-1 | TRBD1 | . | TRBV19 | CASSMGRGSASYNEQFF | TGTGCCAGTAGTATGGGCAGGGGGTCGGCCTCCTACAATGAGCAGTTCTTC
TRBJ2-7 | TRBD2 | . | TRBV4-2 | CASSQASGAYEQYF | TGTGCCAGCAGCCAGGCTAGCGGGGCCTACGAGCAGTACTTC
TRBJ2-5 | . | . | TRBV9 | CASSPRPAGLETQYF | TGTGCCAGCAGCCCCAGACCAGCGGGTTTAGAGACCCAGTACTTC